This T cell receptor (beta chain) appears in the sequencing data of a study of T cell clonality in common variable immunodeficiency. To note about this clone: The observed sequence ends 3 residues before the CDR3 terminus, with the missing tail filled in from the germline J gene.

Germline values: CDR1 SGHVS, CDR2 FNYEAQ. V was trimmed by 5 bases and J by 1 base, leaving 5 bases between them. The CDR3 runs 13 residues. Method: immunoSEQ multiplex PCR; TCRdb's copy keeps in-frame clones and lacks some. The data show roughly 40,000 clones, with none appearing a single time. The receptor comes from a person between 18 and 69 years old in good health. The specimen sequenced was peripheral blood mononuclear cells. The rearrangement links TRBV7-6 to TRBJ1-4; D gene uncertain. CDR3 protein: CASSPQTNEKLFF. CDR3 DNA, as far as it was read: TGTGCCAGCAGCCCCCAAACTAATGAAAAA.